These 5 T cell receptor beta chains were sequenced from one sample in a study of identifying expanded T cells in peripheral blood. Profiled with immunoSEQ multiplex PCR; TCRdb holds only in-frame clones, not every one. This table has around 100,000 clones, about 89% appearing once. The specimen sequenced was blood. These receptors all come from a person aged 18 to 70 in good health.

The chain uses TRBV18 and TRBJ2-5; unclear D gene. Trimming shortened V by 6 bases and J by 2 bases, and 10 bases separated the two germline ends. This CDR3 is 13 amino acids long. CDR1 and CDR2 from the germline V gene are KGHSH and LQKENI. This CDR3 is CASSPRTQETQYF. Here the CDR3 DNA reads TGTGCCAGCTCCCCGAGAACTCAAGAGACCCAGTACTTC.

This chain connects TRBV10-3 to TRBJ1-1; D is ambiguous. The CDR3 consists of 13 residues. Germline V CDR1 and CDR2: ENHRY, SYGVKD. V lost 5 bases to trimming and J lost 0 bases, with 7 bases between them. The CDR3 bases are TGTGCCATCAGTATCGGACTGAACACTGAAGCTTTCTTT. Its translation is CAISIGLNTEAFF.

The rearrangement links TRBV7-2 to TRBJ1-6, with D perhaps TRBD1 (5 bases). Trimming pared 5 bases from V and 10 bases from J, leaving 15 bases between. The germline V gene encodes CDR1 SGHTA and CDR2 FQGNSA. The CDR3 is 14 residues long. CDR3 region: CASSPSVGVSPLHF. The CDR3 region has the DNA TGTGCCAGCAGCCCCTCGGTGGGGGTCTCACCCCTCCACTTT. The variable domain in full, completed from reference TRBV7-2 and TRBJ1-6, reads GAGVSQSPSNKVTEKGKDVELRCDPISGHTALYWYRQSLGQGLEFLIYFQGNSAPDKSGLPSDRFSAERTGGSVSTLTIQRTQQEDSAVYLCASSPSVGVSPLHFGNGTRLTVT.

The chain combines TRBV5-1 with TRBJ1-6; no reliable D call. V was clipped by 2 bases and J by 0 bases, with 15 bases between them. The CDR3 consists of 18 residues. The germline V gene has CDR1 SGHRS and CDR2 YFSETQ. The CDR3 DNA sequence: TGCGCCAGCAGCTTAGAGTCAGTTGGGAGCTCCTATAATTCACCCCTCCACTTT. It encodes CASSLESVGSSYNSPLHF.

This chain joins TRBV7-8 and TRBJ2-7, with 8 bases aligning to TRBD1. Germline CDR1 and CDR2: SGHVS and FQNEAQ. V lost 3 bases, J lost 4 bases, and 5 bases stayed unmatched. The CDR3 extends over 14 amino acids. CDR3 sequence reads: CASSLGQELYEQYF. For the CDR3, the DNA is TGTGCCAGCAGCTTGGGACAGGAACTGTACGAGCAGTACTTC.